Listed here are 21 T cell receptor beta chains from one sample, sequenced in a study of blood T cells in healthy people across ages. It was with a sample-barcoded 5' primer and a J-beta primer mix that a second PCR of roughly 6 to 12 cycles was run. TCRdb called the 5' RACE reads again in MiXCR, with one record for every CDR3 protein. The data show fewer than 2,000,000 distinct CDR3 sequences, with about two fifths seen just once and more than 20% held by the top ten. Material: blood. The receptors come from a human donor in good health.

This clonotype was found a few times. The chain is built from TRBV29-1 and TRBJ2-1; D may match TRBD1 or TRBD2 (5 bases each). In germline, CDR1 is SQVTM, CDR2 ANQGSEA. V lost 7 bases, J lost 5 bases, and 9 bases lay in between. The CDR3 sequence is 11 residues long. For the CDR3, the DNA is TGCAGCGGGGACCGGGACAATGAGCAGTTCTTC. As protein: CSGDRDNEQFF.

The CDR3 sequence is CASSQMMTGYEQYF. Here the CDR3 DNA reads TGTGCCAGCAGCCAAATGATGACAGGCTACGAGCAGTACTTC. The J gene is TRBJ2-7, the V gene TRBV3-1; maybe TRBD1 (6 bases). V was pared by 2 bases and J by 3 bases, with 11 bases between. The V gene's germline CDR1 is LGHDT and CDR2 YNNKEL (reference sequence). The CDR3 is made up of 14 amino acids.

This sequence joins TRBV27 and TRBJ1-1, with no clear D. Germline CDR1 and CDR2: MNHEY and SMNVEV (reference sequence). Between the trimmed V and J ends, which lost 7 bases and 5 bases, there was a span of 14 bases. The CDR3 runs 13 residues. For the CDR3, the DNA is TGTGCCAGCACTCTCAGTTATGGGACTGAAGCTTTCTTT. Amino acids: CASTLSYGTEAFF.

The chain has TRBV7-2 and TRBJ2-1; unclear D gene. Germline V gene sequence: CDR1 SGHTA, CDR2 FQGNSA. The CDR3 covers 13 residues. V was trimmed by 0 bases and J by 10 bases, leaving 10 bases between them. The CDR3 sequence is CASSLAGMVEQFF. CDR3 sequence (DNA): TGTGCCAGCAGCTTAGCAGGGATGGTGGAGCAGTTCTTC.

V is TRBV5-1 and J is TRBJ1-2; D call uncertain. The V end lost 7 bases, the J end lost 3 bases, and 19 bases lay between the germline ends. The CDR3 is made up of 15 amino acids. Germline CDR1 reads SGHRS; CDR2 reads YFSETQ. The CDR3 DNA follows: TGCGCCAGCTCCTCCGGCTTGAGGTATGACTATGGCTACACCTTC. Translation: CASSSGLRYDYGYTF.

The table lists this clonotype with a few counts. The chain recombines TRBV6-6 with TRBJ2-1; TRBD1 matches 11 bases. The CDR3 totals 15 residues. J gave up 7 bases and V 7 bases, and 9 bases lay outside the gene matches. Germline V lookup: CDR1 MNHNY, CDR2 SVGAGI (reference sequence). CDR3 protein: CASNKDRGPRNEQFF. The CDR3 DNA sequence: TGTGCCAGCAACAAGGACAGGGGGCCCAGGAATGAGCAGTTCTTC.

The rearrangement uses TRBV29-1 and TRBJ2-7, with TRBD1 identical over 9 bases. CDR3 length equals 14 residues. V trimming: 2 bases; J trimming: 4 bases; junction bases outside the gene matches: 6. In germline, CDR1 is SQVTM, CDR2 ANQGSEA. The CDR3 coding sequence is TGCAGCGTTGAATCCGGACAGGGGATTTACGAGCAGTACTTC. This encodes CSVESGQGIYEQYF.

This rearrangement joins TRBV19 to TRBJ2-5, with D possibly TRBD2 on 7 matching bases. The J call could be wrong; TRBJ2-1 is a better fit for the DNA end. This CDR3 contains 18 residues. The germline V gene encodes CDR1 LNHDA and CDR2 SQIVND (reference sequence). CDR3 bases: TGTGCCAGTAGTATGGGCCCGGGGGGCAGGGCCTTCCAAGAGACCCAGTTCTTC. This encodes CASSMGPGGRAFQETQFF.

The genes are TRBV15 and TRBJ1-1; D is possibly TRBD1 (5 bases). The germline V gene has CDR1 LNHNV and CDR2 YYDKDF (reference sequence). The CDR3 length is 11 residues. V was cut by 8 bases and J by 5 bases, with 9 bases left in between. The CDR3: CATGQGTEAFF. Here the CDR3 DNA reads TGTGCCACCGGCCAGGGAACTGAAGCTTTCTTT.

As regards this clonotype: A read error is possible here, since a much larger clone lies one base away. This sequence joins TRBV12-3 or TRBV12-4 and TRBJ2-3; D not certain. There are 14 residues in the CDR3. This chain's CDR3 is CARLRTPNTDTEYF. CDR3 sequence (DNA): TGTGCCAGGCTAAGAACACCGAACACAGATACGGAGTATTTT.

This clonotype was seen more than once but under ten times. The chain carries TRBV5-1 and TRBJ2-3, with 8 positions matching TRBD1. CDR1 is SGHRS, CDR2 YFSETQ, per germline. The length of the CDR3 is 12 residues. Trimming removed 4 bases from V and 10 bases from J; junction bases left unmatched: 5. CDR3 nucleotide sequence: TGCGCCAGCAGCGCTGACAGGGGTGCGCAGTATTTT. Its translation: CASSADRGAQYF.

J is TRBJ2-7 and V is TRBV4-3, with TRBD1 matching over 7 bases. CDR1 and CDR2 from the germline V gene are LGHNA and YSLEER. This CDR3 is built from 16 residues. V trimming: 0 bases; J trimming: 3 bases; junction bases outside the gene matches: 8. This CDR3 is CASSQDAGTADYEQYF. The CDR3 coding sequence is TGCGCCAGCAGCCAAGATGCCGGGACAGCTGACTACGAGCAGTACTTC.

This clonotype was counted a few times. The J gene is TRBJ1-2, the V gene TRBV9; D may be TRBD1 (6 bases). The CDR3 length is 15 residues. Deletions cut 0 bases from V and 6 bases from J, with 15 bases between. Per germline, CDR1 SGDLS and CDR2 YYNGEE. CDR3 coding DNA: TGTGCCAGCAGCGTAGGAAGGACAGATAATAATGGCTACACCTTC. It encodes CASSVGRTDNNGYTF. The whole variable domain, filled in from reference TRBV9 and TRBJ1-2, reads DSGVTQTPKHLITATGQRVTLRCSPRSGDLSVYWYQQSLDQGLQFLIQYYNGEERAKGNILERFSAQQFPDLHSELNLSSLELGDSALYFCASSVGRTDNNGYTFGSGTRLTVV.

The chain carries TRBV12-3 or TRBV12-4 and TRBJ2-7; no clear D. V shed 5 bases and J shed 2 bases, with 16 bases lying between them. The CDR3 contains 15 residues. CDR3 loop: CASSQSYGLTYEQYF. CDR3 DNA: TGTGCCAGCAGTCAATCGTATGGCTTAACCTACGAGCAGTACTTC.

The chain joins TRBV5-6 to TRBJ2-1; D perhaps matches TRBD2 (6 bases). This CDR3 region has 15 residues. With 1 base removed from V and 6 bases from J, the gap between germline ends came to 14 bases. The germline gives CDR1 SGHDT, CDR2 YYEEEE. CDR3 in amino acids: CASSLRRRVVNEQFF. CDR3 nucleotides: TGTGCCAGCAGCTTGCGCAGGAGGGTAGTCAATGAGCAGTTCTTC.

This clonotype has a handful of counts. The chain links TRBV2 to TRBJ2-1; D not resolved. Trimming took 8 bases from V and 1 from J, leaving 9 bases between them. Germline values: CDR1 SNHLY, CDR2 FYNNEI. The CDR3 length is 13 residues. The CDR3 loop is CASGFLSYNEQFF. Here the CDR3 DNA reads TGTGCCAGCGGGTTTCTATCCTACAATGAGCAGTTCTTC.

The J gene is TRBJ1-2, the V gene TRBV20-1, with D uncertain. There are 12 residues in the CDR3. Trimming cost V 3 bases and J 6 bases, with 11 bases left between them. In germline, CDR1 is DFQATT, CDR2 SNEGSKA (reference sequence). Written as DNA, the CDR3 is TGCAGTGCTAGCTCCGGGAAGAATGGCTACACCTTC. This translates into CSASSGKNGYTF.

Only a few counts were recorded for this clonotype. This sequence joins TRBV20-1 and TRBJ2-5; D might be TRBD1 or TRBD2, each matching 5 bases. This CDR3 spans 13 amino acids. Between the trimmed V and J ends, which lost 2 bases and 5 bases, there was a span of 12 bases. Per the germline V gene, CDR1 is DFQATT and CDR2 is SNEGSKA (reference sequence). CDR3 in DNA: TGCAGTGCTAGATCCGGGGCGGTGGAGACCCAGTACTTC. Encoded protein: CSARSGAVETQYF.

The V call is TRBV6-5, the J call TRBJ1-5; D is uncertain. Germline assignment: CDR1 MNHEY and CDR2 SVGAGI. The CDR3 extends over 15 amino acids. The V and J ends lost 6 bases and 5 bases respectively, with 17 bases between them. DNA of the CDR3: TGTGCCAGCAGATACAATATGGGCGCGGATCAGCCCCAGCATTTT. Protein: CASRYNMGADQPQHF.

There are a few counts of this clonotype. J is TRBJ2-7 and V is TRBV7-2; 8 bases line up with TRBD1. V trimming: 5 bases; J trimming: 6 bases; junction bases outside the gene matches: 15. The CDR3 extends over 16 amino acids. The germline V gene encodes CDR1 SGHTA and CDR2 FQGNSA. The CDR3 loop is CASSTRPRGQESEQYF. The CDR3 coding sequence is TGTGCCAGCAGCACTCGCCCCAGGGGGCAAGAGAGCGAGCAGTACTTC.

The table lists this clonotype with a count of one. The limits of the CDR3 on the DNA are not certain, so only TCRdb's listed CDR3 is given. The chain links TRBV11-2 to TRBJ1-1. The CDR3 is 23 amino acids long, termini counted. Germline lookup yields CDR1 SGHAT and CDR2 FQNNGV. This CDR3 is CASSPGLAGADTQYFGPGTEAFF.